This T cell receptor (beta chain) was recorded in a study of CD8 T cells in ankylosing spondylitis. Study-level points and caveats: Reactive arthritis synovial fluid and blood previously showed some of these motif variants. Seemingly characteristic of ankylosing spondylitis blood was a TCR beta motif consisting of fewer than 10 highly homologous variants.

The CDR3 contains 16 residues. In germline, CDR1 is LGHNA, CDR2 YNFKEQ. The ends lost 4 bases at V and 5 bases at J; junction bases unmatched: 9. This clonotype was seen a few times. Its antigen is as yet unknown. Via MiXCR, TCRdb re-called the 5' RACE reads, giving one row per CDR3 protein. The sample yields around 220,000 distinct CDR3 sequences, 18% seen once. This sequence originates from a male donor with ankylosing spondylitis. The J gene is TRBJ2-5, the V gene TRBV4-2, with 11 bases fitting TRBD2. Sample: blood, either unsorted or a sorted T cell fraction (not recorded which). CDR3: CASSPELAGARETQYF. The CDR3 DNA reads as TGTGCCAGCAGCCCAGAACTAGCGGGGGCTCGGGAGACCCAGTACTTC.